The source of this T cell receptor (beta chain) is a study of graft-versus-host responses after intestinal transplantation. About the research overall: Grafts were multivisceral, liver-intestinal, or isolated intestinal. General study points: Recipient bone marrow held GvH clones, some seen earlier in ileum or blood. Allografts of one patient group, those with graft-donor T cell macrochimerism, had high graft-versus-host to host-versus-graft clonal ratios.

Clones were read by immunoSEQ multiplex PCR, and TCRdb kept only the in-frame ones, dropping some. The table shows 80,000 to 95,000 clones, with 85% to 95% occurring only once. As to this clone: The antigen is not known.

This clonotype was obtained from a human donor who received an intestinal transplant. Sequenced here: unstimulated CD8+ T cells sorted from spleen or lymph node cells, sampled before intestinal transplant.

CDR3 amino acids: CASSSQGATGNTIYF. The CDR3 DNA reads TGTGCCAGCAGTTCACAGGGGGCTACCGGAAACACCATATATTTT. The genes are TRBV6-6 and TRBJ1-3, with TRBD1 matching 9 bases. The CDR3 has 15 amino acids. Per germline, CDR1 MNHNY and CDR2 SVGAGI (reference sequence). Trimming took 4 bases from V and 4 from J; bases not matched to a gene: 5.